The rows below give T cell receptor beta chains drawn from one sample of a study of shared clonotypes between healthy human individuals. The method was immunoSEQ multiplex PCR; TCRdb's version includes in-frame clones alone and lacks a portion of them. Of some 2 million clones in the sample, 85% to 95% were seen once. Sequenced input: naive CD4+ T cells sorted from blood. Source of these receptors: a man aged 18 to 29 in good health. Each CDR3 is given with its conserved first and last residue.

>TRBV18|TRBJ2-1
CASSHTSGGTANEQFF
>TRBV6-1|TRBJ2-1
CASRGGSAGTNEQFF
>TRBV9|TRBJ2-1
CASSTGTSGGSSYNEQFF
>TRBV5-6|TRBJ2-7
CASSLVRGGYEQYF
>TRBV5-1|TRBJ1-6
CASRGQDSPLHF
>TRBV11-2|TRBJ2-7
CASSLTSGGLGEQYF
>TRBV7-9|TRBJ1-5
CASSPGQGPYQPQHF
>TRBV28|TRBJ2-6
CASSIRGQGAGANVLTF
>TRBV25-1|TRBJ1-2
CASSEGTGWDYGYTF
>TRBV5-1|TRBJ2-7
CASSQGGQGPYEQYF
>TRBV6-1|TRBJ2-7
CASSSRTVGTYEQYF
>TRBV30|TRBJ2-7
CAWSVGRGLEQYF
>TRBV7-2|TRBJ2-5
CASSPEGTQYF
>TRBV28|TRBJ2-5
CASSLTDFEETQYF
>TRBV6-6|TRBJ1-4
CASSDRGGDEKLFF
>TRBV18|TRBJ1-1
CASSPPGQPEAFF
>TRBV4-1|TRBJ1-3
CASSPRLGVGNTIYF
>TRBV5-1|TRBJ2-6
CASSSLGHTGANVLTF
>TRBV11-2|TRBJ2-5
CASSFGKGRQETQYF
>TRBV4-1|TRBJ2-1
CASSQALSGSKSYNEQFF
>TRBV5-1|TRBJ1-4
CASSLLGGGVEKLFF
>TRBV19|TRBJ1-2
CASRILQGNPIRGYGYTF
>TRBV7-8|TRBJ2-4
CASSPAGLAVAKNIQYF
>TRBV5-4|TRBJ2-2
CASSLAPRGPGELFF
>TRBV6-5|TRBJ1-2
CASSLSPGNYGYTF
>TRBV6-4|TRBJ2-7
CASSVQTSGISWGGEQYF
>TRBV7-2|TRBJ1-5
CASSFYSNQPQHF
>TRBV10-3|TRBJ2-2
CAITVSLAGTGELFF
>TRBV28|TRBJ2-7
CASSKPSGVYEQYF
>TRBV6-1|TRBJ2-1
CASSFGLAGVEQFF
>TRBV5-4|TRBJ1-4
CASSLPTEEKLFF
>TRBV29-1|TRBJ2-3
CSSQPRGGTDTQYF
>TRBV2|TRBJ2-7
CASSEVGVRGEQYF
>TRBV30|TRBJ1-3
CAWSGYSADSGNTIYF
>TRBV4-1|TRBJ2-5
CASSQGATSATQYF
>TRBV28|TRBJ2-7
CASSLPGQGSSQQYF
>TRBV2|TRBJ2-7
CASSEGRGKSYEQYF
>TRBV19|TRBJ1-5
CASRTTAVYSNQPQHF
>TRBV7-9|TRBJ1-5
CASSPGSASNQPQHF
>TRBV6-5|TRBJ2-1
CASSSSDGNEQFF
>TRBV5-1|TRBJ2-3
CASSTVGQNPTDTQYF
>TRBV2|TRBJ1-1
CASSSNGANTEAFF
>TRBV10-3|TRBJ1-1
CAISVASNTEAFF
>TRBV7-2|TRBJ1-5
CASSTQPNSNQPQHF
>TRBV9|TRBJ2-2
CASSVTNMVKTGELFF
>TRBV21-1|TRBJ1-4
CASSKVGRRDEKLFF
>TRBV5-6|TRBJ1-5
CASSLRRENYKVHQPQHF
>TRBV11-2|TRBJ2-1
CASNPAGREAYNEQFF
>TRBV28|TRBJ2-7
CASRGTGNEQYF
>TRBV15|TRBJ2-7
CATSLGDSEIEQYF
>TRBV7-9|TRBJ1-5
CASSPGQGIGQPQHF
>TRBV5-6|TRBJ1-2
CASSYGQGALSGYGYTF
>TRBV27|TRBJ1-2
CASSLRDRDNYGYTF
>TRBV28|TRBJ1-2
CASSLGGSGYTF
>TRBV6-5|TRBJ2-5
CASRTGTQETQYF
>TRBV6-1|TRBJ1-2
CASSVWGTGYTF
>TRBV5-5|TRBJ1-6
CASSFRGDNSPLHF
>TRBV6-1|TRBJ1-5
CASSEVGRGNQPQHF